What follows are 23 T cell receptor beta chains derived from one specimen sequenced in a study of cytomegalovirus exposure and HLA in healthy donors. Primers: 60 Vbeta forward and 13 Jbeta reverse. The data were produced by immunoSEQ multiplex PCR, yet TCRdb's version contains in-frame clones alone and is incomplete. The data contain about 200,000 clones, roughly 70% of them singletons. The specimen was PBMCs. The receptor set was obtained from a woman between 25 and 40 years old in good health and CMV-seronegative.

The chain recombines TRBV7-9 with TRBJ2-5; D call uncertain. This CDR3 contains 14 residues. Trimming pared 7 bases from V and 4 bases from J, leaving 16 bases between. From germline, CDR1 is SEHNR and CDR2 FQNEAQ (reference sequence). DNA for the CDR3: TGTGCCAGCACCCCCGTCCAGATCCGAGAGACCCAGTACTTC. Translated: CASTPVQIRETQYF.

The V gene is TRBV7-9, the J gene TRBJ2-7; no reliable D call. V was shortened by 5 bases and J by 3 bases, with 17 bases between the two germline ends. Germline lookup yields CDR1 SEHNR and CDR2 FQNEAQ (reference sequence). This CDR3 region has 15 residues. CDR3 in amino acids: CASSHPVLTGYEQYF. The CDR3 DNA follows: TGTGCCAGCAGCCACCCGGTTCTTACTGGCTACGAGCAGTACTTC. Based on the CDR3 plus reference TRBV7-9 and TRBJ2-7, the full variable domain is DTGVSQNPRHKITKRGQNVTFRCDPISEHNRLYWYRQTLGQGPEFLTYFQNEAQLEKSRLLSDRFSAERPKGSFSTLEIQRTEQGDSAMYLCASSHPVLTGYEQYFGPGTRLTVT.

The rearrangement uses TRBV6-1 and TRBJ1-6, with unresolved D. Per germline, CDR1 MNHNS and CDR2 SASEGT. V lost 4 bases and J 9 bases, leaving 16 bases between the germline ends. CDR3 size: 15 residues. The CDR3 is CASSASGSMGSPLHF. In DNA, the CDR3 is TGTGCCAGCAGTGCATCAGGCTCTATGGGTTCACCCCTCCACTTT.

The rearrangement links TRBV7-2 to TRBJ2-7; TRBD1 matches at 9 bases. After removal of 5 bases from V and 6 bases from J, the junction contained 8 bases not matched to a gene. The germline CDR1 and CDR2 sequences are SGHTA and FQGNSA. CDR3 size: 14 residues. CDR3 in amino acids: CASSQDRGGTEQYF. The CDR3 region has the DNA TGTGCCAGCAGCCAGGACAGGGGAGGTACCGAGCAGTACTTC. Full variable domain (outside the CDR3, taken from reference TRBV7-2 and TRBJ2-7): GAGVSQSPSNKVTEKGKDVELRCDPISGHTALYWYRQSLGQGLEFLIYFQGNSAPDKSGLPSDRFSAERTGGSVSTLTIQRTQQEDSAVYLCASSQDRGGTEQYFGPGTRLTVT.

V and J are TRBV2 and TRBJ1-2; perhaps TRBD1 as D (5 bases). Trimming cost V 6 bases and J 3 bases, with 17 bases left between them. Germline CDR1 and CDR2: SNHLY and FYNNEI. The CDR3 totals 15 residues. The CDR3: CASRDTVALDYGYTF. Here the CDR3 DNA reads TGTGCCAGCAGGGACACAGTGGCCCTTGACTATGGCTACACCTTC.

This clone was observed once. The rearrangement joins TRBV7-8 to TRBJ2-7; D not certain. The CDR3 extends over 13 amino acids. Trimming pared 0 bases from V and 9 bases from J, leaving 12 bases between. The germline CDR1 and CDR2 sequences are SGHVS and FQNEAQ. The CDR3 is CASSLAGLVGQYF. CDR3 sequence (DNA): TGTGCCAGCAGCTTAGCCGGGTTAGTAGGGCAGTACTTC.

The V and J genes are TRBV29-1 and TRBJ2-1; D is perhaps TRBD2 (5 bases). This CDR3 spans 14 amino acids. Germline loops: CDR1 SQVTM, CDR2 ANQGSEA. V dropped 3 bases and J dropped 7 bases, with 16 bases sitting between them. CDR3 protein: CSVERWTASNEQFF. The CDR3 region has the DNA TGCAGCGTTGAGCGGTGGACTGCCTCTAATGAGCAGTTCTTC.

The chain recombines TRBV5-1 with TRBJ1-3; D gene uncertain. The CDR3 has 18 amino acids. CDR1 and CDR2 (germline): SGHRS, YFSETQ. The germline V and J ends were trimmed by 2 bases and 0 bases, with 18 bases remaining between them. CDR3 DNA sequence: TGCGCCAGCAGCTTAATGTTCGACTTTCGAAGCTCTGGAAACACCATATATTTT. Its translation: CASSLMFDFRSSGNTIYF.

The V and J genes are TRBV7-8 and TRBJ1-1, with D perhaps TRBD1 (5 bases). CDR1 is SGHVS and CDR2 is FQNEAQ in the germline V gene. The CDR3 spans 15 residues. Trimming left V 2 bases short and J 4 bases short, with 14 bases between. Written as DNA, the CDR3 is TGTGCCAGCAGCTTACTCCGGGGGGGAGTCACTGAAGCTTTCTTT. This gives the protein CASSLLRGGVTEAFF.

The genes are TRBV5-1 and TRBJ2-1; 11 nucleotides align to TRBD2. V lost 0 bases, J lost 7 bases, and 12 bases stayed unmatched. CDR1 is SGHRS and CDR2 is YFSETQ in the germline V gene. This CDR3 has 18 residues. CDR3 protein: CASSLDMQTSGAGNEQFF. Written as DNA, the CDR3 is TGCGCCAGCAGCTTGGATATGCAGACTAGCGGGGCCGGTAATGAGCAGTTCTTC.

CDR3 protein: CASSIGARGTVPTGELFF. CDR3 coding DNA: TGTGCCAGTAGTATAGGTGCCCGCGGGACGGTTCCCACCGGGGAGCTGTTTTTT. The chain couples TRBV19 to TRBJ2-2; the D gene is possibly TRBD2 (6 bases). The CDR3 length is 18 residues. V shed 1 base and J shed 4 bases, with 19 bases lying between them. CDR1 is LNHDA, CDR2 SQIVND, per germline (reference sequence).

The V and J genes are TRBV6-1 and TRBJ2-7, with TRBD1 matching 8 bases. The germline V gene encodes CDR1 MNHNS and CDR2 SASEGT. The CDR3 runs 16 residues. Trimming took 2 bases from V and 1 from J; bases not matched to a gene: 7. The CDR3 region is CASSEPDRGLSYEQYF. The CDR3 DNA sequence: TGTGCCAGCAGTGAACCCGACAGGGGCCTTTCCTACGAGCAGTACTTC.

The chain combines TRBV10-1 with TRBJ1-1; D possibly corresponds to TRBD1 (6 bases). The CDR3 loop spans 14 amino acids. V was clipped by 2 bases and J by 7 bases, with 14 bases between them. Germline values: CDR1 WNHNN, CDR2 SYGVQD (reference sequence). CDR3 nucleotide sequence: TGCGCCAGCAGTGAGGGGCAGGGGCTCGATGAAGCTTTCTTT. Translating it yields CASSEGQGLDEAFF.

The chain joins TRBV2 to TRBJ2-7; 8 nucleotides align to TRBD1. V shed 3 bases and J 4 bases; nucleotides not matched to a gene: 5. Per the germline V gene, CDR1 is SNHLY and CDR2 is FYNNEI. This CDR3 region has 14 residues. The CDR3, as DNA: TGTGCCAGCAGTGATTTCAGGGGGCAATACGAGCAGTACTTC. Encoded protein: CASSDFRGQYEQYF.

About this clone: In the same sample, other DNA sequences code for this CDR3. The rearrangement uses TRBV6-1 and TRBJ2-7; TRBD2 might be the D (5 bases). Trimming cost V 6 bases and J 2 bases, with 17 bases left between them. This CDR3 comprises 15 residues. Germline V gives CDR1 MNHNS, CDR2 SASEGT. The CDR3 sequence is CASSGGNTQTYEQYF. CDR3 DNA sequence: TGTGCCAGCAGCGGAGGAAACACTCAAACCTACGAGCAGTACTTC.

The rearrangement links TRBV5-5 to TRBJ2-3; 10 nucleotides align to TRBD1. The V segment lost 4 bases and the J segment 3 bases; nucleotides outside the gene matches: 8. The length of the CDR3 is 16 residues. From germline, CDR1 is SGHKS and CDR2 YYEKEE (reference sequence). The CDR3 protein is CASSALWTGGTDTQYF. DNA of the CDR3: TGTGCCAGCAGCGCCCTATGGACAGGGGGAACAGATACGCAGTATTTT.

This clone appeared a few times. The chain is built from TRBV4-2 and TRBJ2-7; TRBD2 agrees at 8 bases. The CDR3 contains 17 residues. After removal of 1 base from V and 6 bases from J, the junction contained 14 bases not matched to a gene. Germline V gene data show CDR1 as LGHNA and CDR2 as YNFKEQ. CDR3 sequence (DNA): TGTGCCAGCAGCCAAGGGTCTTTAGCGGGGCGGCCGGGCGAGCAGTACTTC. Amino acids: CASSQGSLAGRPGEQYF.

The rearrangement uses TRBV27 and TRBJ2-5, with D hard to call. V was cut by 8 bases and J by 4 bases, with 20 bases left in between. The CDR3 is 15 amino acids. Per the germline V gene, CDR1 is MNHEY and CDR2 is SMNVEV (reference sequence). The DNA for the CDR3 is TGTGCCAGCGCTACTCTTCTCACCGCCCCAGAGACCCAGTACTTC. Residues: CASATLLTAPETQYF.

The CDR3 loop is CASSGRGGHEQYF. The DNA for the CDR3 is TGTGCCAGCAGTGGGAGGGGGGGTCACGAGCAGTACTTC. The rearrangement links TRBV27 to TRBJ2-7; maybe TRBD2 (7 bases). Trimming stripped 5 bases from V and 5 bases from J, with 13 bases between. The length of the CDR3 is 13 residues. Per germline, CDR1 MNHEY and CDR2 SMNVEV (reference sequence).

V is TRBV5-4 and J is TRBJ2-1, with 8 bases fitting TRBD1. The CDR3 consists of 13 residues. J lost 5 bases, V lost 4 bases, and 2 bases had no gene match. CDR1 and CDR2 from the germline V gene are SGHNT and YYREEE (reference sequence). In DNA, the CDR3 is TGTGCCAGCAGCCCGGACAGGGACAATGAGCAGTTCTTC. Amino acids: CASSPDRDNEQFF.

This chain uses TRBV21-1 with TRBJ2-6; no check of the table's D call, TRBD1, against the DNA was made. TRBV21-1 is termed a pseudogene. The CDR3 extends over 19 amino acids. CDR3 in DNA: TGTGCCAGCAGCATCCTAGAGGCAGGGTTCCCCTCTGGGGCCAACGTCCTGACTTTC. It specifies CASSILEAGFPSGANVLTF.

CDR3 amino acids: CANANPSRDTEAFF. In DNA, the CDR3 is TGTGCCAACGCTAACCCATCCCGGGACACTGAAGCTTTCTTT. V is TRBV2 and J is TRBJ1-1; D is ambiguous. CDR3 length: 14 amino acids. V was trimmed by 10 bases and J by 3 bases, leaving 18 bases between them. Per the germline V gene, CDR1 is SNHLY and CDR2 is FYNNEI. Full variable domain (outside the CDR3, taken from reference TRBV2 and TRBJ1-1): EPEVTQTPSHQVTQMGQEVILRCVPISNHLYFYWYRQILGQKVEFLVSFYNNEISEKSEIFDDQFSVERPDGSNFTLKIRSTKLEDSAMYFCANANPSRDTEAFFGQGTRLTVV.

Within the sample, this clone is medium-sized (0.01 to 0.1%). The V call is TRBV30, the J call TRBJ1-6, with TRBD1 matching over 7 bases. V lost 2 bases, J lost 3 bases, and 25 bases stayed unmatched. Germline V lookup: CDR1 GTSNPN, CDR2 SVGIG (reference sequence). The CDR3 consists of 22 residues. CDR3 loop: CAWSNRGHYQPDPGDYNSPLHF. The CDR3 nucleotides read TGTGCCTGGAGTAACAGGGGACATTACCAACCGGACCCTGGGGACTATAATTCACCCCTCCACTTT.